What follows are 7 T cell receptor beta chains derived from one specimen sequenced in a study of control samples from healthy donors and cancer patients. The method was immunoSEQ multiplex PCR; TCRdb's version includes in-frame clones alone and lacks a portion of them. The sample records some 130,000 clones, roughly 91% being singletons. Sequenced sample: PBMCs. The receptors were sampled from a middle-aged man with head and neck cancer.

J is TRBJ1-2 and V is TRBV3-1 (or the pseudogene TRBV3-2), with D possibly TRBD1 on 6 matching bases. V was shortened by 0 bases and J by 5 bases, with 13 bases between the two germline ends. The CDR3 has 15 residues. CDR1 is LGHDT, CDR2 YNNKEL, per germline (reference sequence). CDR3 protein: CASSQDQGTPYGYTF. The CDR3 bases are TGTGCCAGCAGCCAAGATCAGGGGACTCCTTATGGCTACACCTTC.

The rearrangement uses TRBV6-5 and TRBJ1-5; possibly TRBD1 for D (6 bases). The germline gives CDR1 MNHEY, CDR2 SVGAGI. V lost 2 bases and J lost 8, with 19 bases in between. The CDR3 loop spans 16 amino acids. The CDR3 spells CASSYTRPGAFEPQHF. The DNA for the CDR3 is TGTGCCAGCAGTTACACCAGGCCGGGGGCGTTTGAGCCCCAGCATTTT.

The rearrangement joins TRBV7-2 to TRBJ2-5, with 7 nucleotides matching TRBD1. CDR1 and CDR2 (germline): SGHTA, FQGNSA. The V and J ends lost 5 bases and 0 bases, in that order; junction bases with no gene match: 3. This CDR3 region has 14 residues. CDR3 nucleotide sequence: TGTGCCAGCAGCATCGGACAGGACCAAGAGACCCAGTACTTC. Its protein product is CASSIGQDQETQYF.

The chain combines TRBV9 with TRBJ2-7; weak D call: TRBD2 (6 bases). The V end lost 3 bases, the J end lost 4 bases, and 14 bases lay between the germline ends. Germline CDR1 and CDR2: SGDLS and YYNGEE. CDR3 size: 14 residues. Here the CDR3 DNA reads TGTGCCAGCAGCGAAGGGACGGGGGATTACGAGCAGTACTTC. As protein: CASSEGTGDYEQYF. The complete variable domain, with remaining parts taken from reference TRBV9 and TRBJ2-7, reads DSGVTQTPKHLITATGQRVTLRCSPRSGDLSVYWYQQSLDQGLQFLIQYYNGEERAKGNILERFSAQQFPDLHSELNLSSLELGDSALYFCASSEGTGDYEQYFGPGTRLTVT.

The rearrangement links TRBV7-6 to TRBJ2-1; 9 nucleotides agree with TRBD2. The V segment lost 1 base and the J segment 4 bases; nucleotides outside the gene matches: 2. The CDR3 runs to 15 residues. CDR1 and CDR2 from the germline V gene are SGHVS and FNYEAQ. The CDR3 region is CASSLEAGGYNEQFF. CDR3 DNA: TGTGCCAGCAGCTTAGAAGCGGGGGGTTACAATGAGCAGTTCTTC.

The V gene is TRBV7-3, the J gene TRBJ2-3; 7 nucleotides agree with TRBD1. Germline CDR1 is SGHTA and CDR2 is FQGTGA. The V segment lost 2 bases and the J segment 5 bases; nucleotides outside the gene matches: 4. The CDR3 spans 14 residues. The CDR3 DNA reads TGTGCCAGCAGCTTAGGGCAGGGGGTAGATACGCAGTATTTT. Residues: CASSLGQGVDTQYF.

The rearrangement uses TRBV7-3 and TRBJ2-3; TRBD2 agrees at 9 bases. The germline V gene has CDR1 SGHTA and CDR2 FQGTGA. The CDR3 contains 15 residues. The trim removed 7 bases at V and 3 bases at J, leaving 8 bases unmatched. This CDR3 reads CASTSGGGATDTQYF. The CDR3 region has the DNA TGTGCCAGCACCTCCGGCGGGGGGGCAACAGATACGCAGTATTTT.